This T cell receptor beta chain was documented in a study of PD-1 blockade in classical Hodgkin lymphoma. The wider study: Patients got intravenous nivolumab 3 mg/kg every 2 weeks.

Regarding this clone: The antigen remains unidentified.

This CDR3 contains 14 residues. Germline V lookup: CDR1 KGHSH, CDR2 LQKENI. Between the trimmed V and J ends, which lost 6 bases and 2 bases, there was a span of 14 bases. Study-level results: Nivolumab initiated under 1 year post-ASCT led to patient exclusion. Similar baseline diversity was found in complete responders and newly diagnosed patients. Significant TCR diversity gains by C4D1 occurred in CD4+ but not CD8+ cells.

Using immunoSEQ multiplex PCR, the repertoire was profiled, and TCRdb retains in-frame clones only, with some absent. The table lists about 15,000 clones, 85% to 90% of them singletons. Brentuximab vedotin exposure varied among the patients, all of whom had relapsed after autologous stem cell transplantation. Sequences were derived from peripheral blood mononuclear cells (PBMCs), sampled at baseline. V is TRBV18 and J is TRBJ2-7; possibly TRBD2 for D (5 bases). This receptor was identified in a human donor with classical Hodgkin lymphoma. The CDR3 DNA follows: TGTGCCAGCTCCCCCGACGGGAAGACCTACGAGCAGTACTTC. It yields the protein CASSPDGKTYEQYF.